The 6 T cell receptor beta chains presented below share a single source sample, sequenced in a study of T cells after yellow fever vaccination. Each CDR3 protein is one row after TCRdb ran MiXCR on the 5' RACE reads. Of roughly 170,000 distinct CDR3 sequences detected, approximately 6% appear once; the ten largest clones hold nearly 3%. Material: CD4+ T cells sorted from PBMCs, obtained on the day of the first yellow fever vaccination. The source is a man younger than 30 who received the YFV17D yellow fever vaccine.

This clonotype was counted at least ten times. The chain has TRBV5-1 and TRBJ2-7; D gene ambiguous. There are 14 residues in the CDR3. Germline CDR1 reads SGHRS; CDR2 reads YFSETQ. V gave up 0 bases and J gave up 4 bases, with 11 bases separating them. CDR3 in DNA: TGCGCCAGCAGCTTGGGACTCCAGGAGTACGAGCAGTACTTC. As protein: CASSLGLQEYEQYF.

The chain couples TRBV5-1 to TRBJ1-1; 7 nucleotides agree with TRBD1. V gave up 4 bases and J gave up 11 bases; unmatched junction bases: 14. Germline V lookup: CDR1 SGHRS, CDR2 YFSETQ. The CDR3 covers 14 residues. The CDR3 DNA reads TGCGCCAGCAGCGGGGACGGGACAGCGCGCAGGGCTTTCTTT. Translated: CASSGDGTARRAFF.

The chain has TRBV18 and TRBJ1-3; D is undetermined. CDR1 is KGHSH, CDR2 LQKENI, per germline. The CDR3 spans 15 residues. Trimming cost V 3 bases and J 0 bases, with 9 bases left between them. The DNA for the CDR3 is TGTGCCAGCTCACCGAAACAGAGCTCTGGAAACACCATATATTTT. It yields the protein CASSPKQSSGNTIYF.

V gene TRBV12-3 or TRBV12-4 combines with J gene TRBJ2-7; 8 positions agree with TRBD1. Trimming at V came to 6 bases and at J to 5 bases, leaving 9 bases not matched to a gene. This CDR3 contains 14 residues. This CDR3 reads CASRSGGAVNEQYF. The CDR3 DNA reads TGTGCCAGCAGATCAGGGGGCGCGGTTAACGAGCAGTACTTC.

This clonotype was recorded many times. The chain carries TRBV11-2 and TRBJ2-1, with D possibly matching TRBD2 (5 bases). Germline V gives CDR1 SGHAT, CDR2 FQNNGV. CDR3 size: 18 residues. V dropped 1 base and J dropped 3 bases, with 19 bases sitting between them. As DNA, the CDR3 is TGTGCCAGCAGCTTAGGTTACGGCGCACGGGGTGTCTACAATGAGCAGTTCTTC. The encoded protein is CASSLGYGARGVYNEQFF.

A few counts support this clonotype. V gene TRBV2 combines with J gene TRBJ2-1; 8 nucleotides align to TRBD2. CDR1 is SNHLY and CDR2 is FYNNEI in the germline V gene. Trimming removed 6 bases from V and 0 bases from J; junction bases left unmatched: 16. The CDR3 contains 19 residues. CDR3 DNA sequence: TGTGCCAGCAGCCCTTGGACCGCTAGGGCGGGGGGCTCCTACAATGAGCAGTTCTTC. Translation: CASSPWTARAGGSYNEQFF.